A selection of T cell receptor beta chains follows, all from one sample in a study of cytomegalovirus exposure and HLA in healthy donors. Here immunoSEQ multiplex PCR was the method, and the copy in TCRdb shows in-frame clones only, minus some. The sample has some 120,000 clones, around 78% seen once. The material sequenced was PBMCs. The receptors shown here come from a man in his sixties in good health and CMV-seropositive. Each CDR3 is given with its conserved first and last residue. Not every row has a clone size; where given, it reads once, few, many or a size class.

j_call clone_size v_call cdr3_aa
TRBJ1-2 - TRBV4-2 CASRTGTFNYGYTF
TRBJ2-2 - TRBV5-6 CASSSTLLSGYTGELFF
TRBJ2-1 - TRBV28 CASTDGTIYNEQFF
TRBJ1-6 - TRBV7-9 CASSLDVIGRGPPNSPLHF
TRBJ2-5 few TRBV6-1 CASSRDFGETQYF
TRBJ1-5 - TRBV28 CASRGGTPSGFSNQPQHF
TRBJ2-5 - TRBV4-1 CASSQEVYREIQETQYF
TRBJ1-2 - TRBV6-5 CASSPGTGRFYGYTF
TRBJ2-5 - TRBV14 CASSPGVAGGKTQYF
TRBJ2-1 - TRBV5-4 CASSLATSGGAYNEQFF
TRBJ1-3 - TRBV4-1 CASSLSSGNTIYF
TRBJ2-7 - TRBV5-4 CASSSGPDKSYEQYF
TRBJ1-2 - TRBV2 CASSEAQEVGYTF
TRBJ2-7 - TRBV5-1 CASRNGYEQYF
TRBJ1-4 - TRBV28 CASSSTGEATNEKLFF
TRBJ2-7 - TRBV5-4 CASSLRDRGAPYEQYF
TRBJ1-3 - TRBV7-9 CASSFGHSGNTIYF
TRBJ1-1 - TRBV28 CASSLLGTGDTEAFF
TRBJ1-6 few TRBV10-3 CAIRGGQEASPLHF
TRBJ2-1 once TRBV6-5 CASSRQGLGNEQFF
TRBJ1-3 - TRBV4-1 CASSRGRARSSGNTIYF
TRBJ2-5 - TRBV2 CASSWAGAQETQYF
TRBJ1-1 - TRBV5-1 CASSLRVLQGAVMEAFF
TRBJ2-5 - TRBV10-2 CASTGLERAQTQYF
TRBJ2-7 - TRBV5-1 CASTEGQGISEQYF
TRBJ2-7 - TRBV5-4 CASSSQGQRYEQYF
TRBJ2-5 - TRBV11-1 CASSLSGRRETQYF